Below, 32 T cell receptor beta chains from the same sample are listed, as sequenced in a study of CD8 T cells in ankylosing spondylitis. TCRdb ran MiXCR on the 5' RACE reads and lists one entry per CDR3 protein. In the table there are 160,000 or so distinct CDR3 sequences, 9.8% of which are singletons. The sequencing input was blood, either unsorted or a sorted T cell fraction (not recorded which). The source is a female donor with ankylosing spondylitis or in good health (not recorded which).

The chain uses TRBV10-2 and TRBJ2-3; 7 bases align to TRBD2. CDR1 WSHSY and CDR2 SAAADI come from the germline V gene. CDR3 length: 14 residues. J gave up 6 bases and V 4 bases, and 7 bases lay outside the gene matches. The CDR3 DNA follows: TGCGCCAGCAGTGCCCTGAGAGCGGGGGATACGCAGTATTTT. Residues: CASSALRAGDTQYF.

This clonotype was detected a few times. Mismatch with germline at one junction end may stem from a read error. The chain joins TRBV14 to TRBJ2-5, with a possible D match to TRBD1 (5 bases). The CDR3 is 12 amino acids. The germline V gene has CDR1 SGHDN and CDR2 FVKESK. DNA for the CDR3: TGTGCCAGCAGCCAAAATACAGGCGCCCCACACTTC. It translates to CASSQNTGAPHF.

This clonotype was seen at least ten times. The chain links TRBV6-1 to TRBJ1-1; 9 bases fit TRBD1. Germline V gene sequence: CDR1 MNHNS, CDR2 SASEGT. The CDR3 runs 16 residues. Germline trimming cut 6 bases from V and 1 base from J; bases unmatched to any gene: 9. The CDR3 reads CASSLSGTGSNTEAFF. In DNA, the CDR3 is TGTGCCAGCAGCCTCTCCGGGACAGGGTCGAACACTGAAGCTTTCTTT.

This clonotype was counted at least ten times. The chain links TRBV29-1 to TRBJ2-2; D may match TRBD1 or TRBD2 (5 bases each). In germline, CDR1 is SQVTM, CDR2 ANQGSEA. Trimming cost V 6 bases and J 5 bases, with 10 bases left between them. The CDR3 sequence is 12 residues long. The CDR3 coding sequence is TGCAGCGTCTTGTGGGGGACCGGGGAGCTGTTTTTT. It translates to CSVLWGTGELFF.

The chain recombines TRBV3-1 with TRBJ2-4; no firm D call. This CDR3 has 17 amino acids. Germline lookup yields CDR1 LGHDT and CDR2 YNNKEL (reference sequence). Between the trimmed V and J ends, which lost 1 base and 0 bases, there was a span of 13 bases. The CDR3 DNA follows: TGTGCCAGCAGCCAAGGGCTTATGCGCTTAGCCAAAAACATTCAGTACTTC. Translation: CASSQGLMRLAKNIQYF.

The chain combines TRBV27 with TRBJ2-2, with TRBD2 matching 11 bases. The CDR3 spans 17 residues. Germline CDR1 MNHEY, CDR2 SMNVEV (reference sequence). Trimming removed 4 bases from V and 1 base from J; junction bases left unmatched: 5. The CDR3: CASSYRLAGLNTGELFF. In DNA form, the CDR3 reads TGTGCCAGCAGTTACCGACTAGCGGGATTGAACACCGGGGAGCTGTTTTTT.

The genes are TRBV27 and TRBJ2-2; no reliable D call. Trimming removed 3 bases from V and 0 bases from J, with 11 bases in between. CDR3 length: 16 amino acids. Germline CDR1 is MNHEY and CDR2 is SMNVEV (reference sequence). This CDR3 reads CASSFFIPSNTGELFF. CDR3 nucleotides: TGTGCCAGCAGTTTCTTTATTCCCTCGAACACCGGGGAGCTGTTTTTT.

The CDR3 DNA is TGTGCCAGCAGCTTTGATGAGGGAGGGGTCCCAGATACGCAGTATTTT. It codes for CASSFDEGGVPDTQYF. The chain joins TRBV7-6 to TRBJ2-3, with 7 bases identical to TRBD2. Germline lookup yields CDR1 SGHVS and CDR2 FNYEAQ. This CDR3 comprises 16 residues. The V segment lost 3 bases and the J segment 4 bases; nucleotides outside the gene matches: 10.

The CDR3 sequence: CASSEGMGLGKTQYF. The DNA for the CDR3 is TGCGCCAGCAGTGAGGGGATGGGCCTGGGAAAGACCCAGTACTTC. This chain joins TRBV10-2 and TRBJ2-5; no firm D call. Per the germline V gene, CDR1 is WSHSY and CDR2 is SAAADI. The CDR3 spans 15 residues. V was pared by 2 bases and J by 6 bases, with 16 bases between.

Concerning this clonotype itself: At one of its ends the junction is not consistent with the germline gene, which may arise from a read error. The V gene is TRBV9, the J gene TRBJ2-3, with D unresolved. The CDR3 is 13 amino acids. The germline V gene has CDR1 SGDLS and CDR2 YYNGEE. The CDR3 loop is CDSSALATDTQYF. The CDR3 bases are TGTGACAGCAGCGCTTTAGCCACAGATACGCAGTATTTT.

V and J are TRBV9 and TRBJ2-7; no firm D call. The CDR3 spans 13 residues. CDR1 is SGDLS and CDR2 is YYNGEE in the germline V gene. The V end lost 0 bases, the J end lost 0 bases, and 4 bases lay between the germline ends. The CDR3 DNA reads TGTGCCAGCAGCGTAGACAACTCCTACGAGCAGTACTTC. Translating it yields CASSVDNSYEQYF.

A few counts support this clonotype. V gene TRBV3-1 combines with J gene TRBJ1-2; a weak D match, TRBD1 (6 bases). The CDR3 extends over 15 amino acids. Germline V gives CDR1 LGHDT, CDR2 YNNKEL (reference sequence). Trimming left V 5 bases short and J 4 bases short, with 17 bases between. The CDR3 DNA reads as TGTGCCAGCAGCGATCATACAGGGTCCCCCTATGGCTACACCTTC. This sequence encodes CASSDHTGSPYGYTF.

The chain uses TRBV7-2 and TRBJ2-7, with D maybe TRBD1 (6 bases). V was trimmed by 5 bases and J by 2 bases, leaving 13 bases between them. Germline V CDR1 and CDR2: SGHTA, FQGNSA. The CDR3 is made up of 14 amino acids. Here the CDR3 DNA reads TGTGCCAGCAGCCCCCCCGACAGGCCCTACGAGCAGTACTTC. Its protein is CASSPPDRPYEQYF.

In its sample, this clonotype was seen a few times. The chain employs TRBV27 and TRBJ1-6; 7 bases map to TRBD1. CDR1 and CDR2 from the germline V gene are MNHEY and SMNVEV (reference sequence). The CDR3 extends over 13 amino acids. Germline trimming cut 7 bases from V and 9 bases from J; bases unmatched to any gene: 6. In DNA form, the CDR3 reads TGTGCCAGCAACCGGGACAGTGGTTCACCCCTCCACTTT. This codes for CASNRDSGSPLHF.

This rearrangement joins TRBV14 to TRBJ2-7; possibly TRBD1 for D (5 bases). The V end lost 2 bases, the J end lost 3 bases, and 14 bases lay between the germline ends. This CDR3 spans 15 amino acids. Per the germline V gene, CDR1 is SGHDN and CDR2 is FVKESK. CDR3 DNA sequence: TGTGCCAGCAGCCAACGACAGAAGCCCCTCTACGAGCAGTACTTC. It specifies CASSQRQKPLYEQYF.

This sequence joins TRBV9 and TRBJ2-2, with TRBD2 matching over 9 bases. The J segment lost 2 bases and the V segment lost 5 bases, leaving 4 bases of the junction unmatched. Germline values: CDR1 SGDLS, CDR2 YYNGEE. CDR3 size: 15 residues. The chain's CDR3 is CASSAGTSNTGELFF. Here the CDR3 DNA reads TGTGCCAGCAGTGCCGGGACTAGCAACACCGGGGAGCTGTTTTTT. Full variable domain (remainder filled in from reference TRBV9 and TRBJ2-2): DSGVTQTPKHLITATGQRVTLRCSPRSGDLSVYWYQQSLDQGLQFLIQYYNGEERAKGNILERFSAQQFPDLHSELNLSSLELGDSALYFCASSAGTSNTGELFFGEGSRLTVL.

This clonotype was seen a few times. V is TRBV4-3 and J is TRBJ2-1; 9 bases are shared with TRBD2. The CDR3 covers 20 residues. Germline assignment: CDR1 LGHNA and CDR2 YSLEER. Trimming removed 1 base from V and 2 bases from J; junction bases left unmatched: 15. CDR3 protein: CASSQGIGTSGSGPYNEQFF. The CDR3 bases are TGCGCCAGCAGCCAAGGTATAGGTACTAGCGGGTCTGGACCCTACAATGAGCAGTTCTTC.

In this sample, this clonotype turned up a few times. The chain is built from TRBV9 and TRBJ2-2; D remains ambiguous. Per the germline V gene, CDR1 is SGDLS and CDR2 is YYNGEE. CDR3 length: 15 amino acids. Trimming shortened V by 4 bases and J by 5 bases, and 15 bases separated the two germline ends. CDR3 nucleotide sequence: TGTGCCAGCAGCCCCGAACAGAGAGTGACCGGGGAGCTGTTTTTT. It specifies CASSPEQRVTGELFF.

This sequence joins TRBV6-2 or TRBV6-3 and TRBJ2-1, with D perhaps matching TRBD2 (5 bases). V shed 8 bases and J shed 7 bases, with 12 bases lying between them. CDR1 and CDR2 from the germline V gene are MNHEY and SVGEGT. CDR3 size: 12 residues. CDR3 sequence reads: CASSIGGNEQFF. The DNA of the CDR3 is TGTGCCAGCTCCATAGGCGGGAATGAGCAGTTCTTC.

The V and J genes are TRBV3-1 and TRBJ2-1; tentative D call: TRBD1 (6 bases). Germline CDR1 LGHDT, CDR2 YNNKEL (reference sequence). Trimming cost V 7 bases and J 0 bases, with 7 bases left between them. The CDR3 totals 13 residues. CDR3 residues: CASMDSSYNEQFF. For the CDR3, the DNA is TGTGCCAGCATGGACAGCTCCTACAATGAGCAGTTCTTC.

This clonotype was recorded many times. The V call is TRBV6-2 or TRBV6-3, the J call TRBJ2-1; 7 bases match TRBD2. CDR1 and CDR2 from the germline V gene are MNHEY and SVGEGT. Trimming removed 8 bases from V and 6 bases from J; junction bases left unmatched: 1. The CDR3 runs 11 residues. The CDR3 is CASGTTNEQFF. The CDR3 nucleotides are TGTGCCAGCGGGACTACCAATGAGCAGTTCTTC.

The chain joins TRBV28 to TRBJ2-3; the D gene is possibly TRBD2 (6 bases). The V gene lost 7 bases and the J gene lost 5 bases, with 22 bases spanning the gap. The CDR3 spans 16 residues. Germline values: CDR1 MDHEN, CDR2 SYDVKM. Here the CDR3 DNA reads TGTGCCAGCACCGATCCTGCACAGCTTAGCGGAGATACGCAGTATTTT. This gives the protein CASTDPAQLSGDTQYF.

The V call is TRBV4-3, the J call TRBJ2-7; no clear D. CDR3 length equals 16 residues. The germline V and J ends were trimmed by 1 base and 3 bases, with 16 bases remaining between them. From germline, CDR1 is LGHNA and CDR2 YSLEER. CDR3 nucleotides: TGCGCCAGCAGCCAAGGTCTGGAAGCGCTTCACTACGAGCAGTACTTC. Protein sequence: CASSQGLEALHYEQYF.

The chain recombines TRBV5-8 with TRBJ1-3; no clear D gene. The length of the CDR3 is 18 residues. Germline-derived CDR1 and CDR2 are SGHTS and YDEGEE. Trimming stripped 3 bases from V and 0 bases from J, with 19 bases between. The CDR3 sequence is CASSSVEGSVSSGNTIYF. CDR3 DNA sequence: TGTGCCAGCAGCTCGGTTGAAGGTTCGGTTAGCTCTGGAAACACCATATATTTT.

In its sample, this clonotype was seen a few times. The V and J genes are TRBV29-1 and TRBJ2-7, with 7 positions matching TRBD1. The CDR3 consists of 12 residues. Germline CDR1 is SQVTM and CDR2 is ANQGSEA. Germline trimming cut 7 bases from V and 7 bases from J; bases unmatched to any gene: 10. The DNA of the CDR3 is TGCAGCGCCGGGACAGCCCTTCGTGAGCAGTACTTC. Protein sequence: CSAGTALREQYF.

This clonotype came up many times. The chain links TRBV29-1 to TRBJ2-2; D remains unclear. The CDR3 consists of 11 residues. V lost 5 bases and J lost 7, with 8 bases in between. Germline CDR1 is SQVTM and CDR2 is ANQGSEA. The CDR3 region has the DNA TGCAGCGTTCGTTTAGACGGGGAGCTGTTTTTT. This sequence encodes CSVRLDGELFF.

This clonotype was found a few times. This sequence joins TRBV13 and TRBJ1-2; possible D gene TRBD1, 6 bases. The CDR3 contains 15 residues. The germline V gene encodes CDR1 PRHDT and CDR2 FYEKMQ (reference sequence). Trimming removed 3 bases at V and 7 bases at J, with 18 bases between. CDR3: CASSFGVGAGSGYTF. The CDR3, as DNA: TGTGCCAGCAGCTTCGGGGTGGGGGCCGGGAGTGGCTACACCTTC. Based on the CDR3 plus reference TRBV13 and TRBJ1-2, the full variable domain is AAGVIQSPRHLIKEKRETATLKCYPIPRHDTVYWYQQGPGQDPQFLISFYEKMQSDKGSIPDRFSAQQFSDYHSELNMSSLELGDSALYFCASSFGVGAGSGYTFGSGTRLTVV.

This clonotype was found many times. The chain joins TRBV7-9 to TRBJ2-1; 14 nucleotides align to TRBD2. This CDR3 has 13 amino acids. Trimming at V came to 4 bases and at J to 16 bases, leaving 6 bases not matched to a gene. Germline values: CDR1 SEHNR, CDR2 FQNEAQ (reference sequence). The CDR3 sequence: CASSSGLAGVFFF. CDR3 nucleotides: TGTGCCAGCAGCTCGGGACTAGCGGGAGTTTTTTTCTTC.

The rearrangement links TRBV7-9 to TRBJ2-1; perhaps TRBD2 as D (5 bases). Germline V gene sequence: CDR1 SEHNR, CDR2 FQNEAQ (reference sequence). V gave up 5 bases and J gave up 6 bases, with 17 bases separating them. The CDR3 has 15 residues. CDR3 DNA: TGTGCCAGCAGCGGAACTCGGGAAAAGGGCAATGAGCAGTTCTTC. This sequence encodes CASSGTREKGNEQFF.

The chain has TRBV15 and TRBJ2-5; no firm D call. From germline, CDR1 is LNHNV and CDR2 YYDKDF (reference sequence). V was cut by 5 bases and J by 5 bases, with 21 bases left in between. The CDR3 runs 16 residues. In DNA form, the CDR3 reads TGTGCCACCAGCGGGCTTGAGGCACCCTTCGGTGAGACCCAGTACTTC. It translates to CATSGLEAPFGETQYF.

V is TRBV5-1 and J is TRBJ2-1, with 12 nucleotides matching TRBD1. The V segment lost 3 bases and the J segment 8 bases; nucleotides outside the gene matches: 9. This CDR3 comprises 16 residues. The germline CDR1 and CDR2 sequences are SGHRS and YFSETQ. The CDR3 sequence is CASSSRDRGHQDEQFF. For the CDR3, the DNA is TGCGCCAGCAGCTCACGGGACAGGGGGCACCAGGATGAGCAGTTCTTC.

The chain employs TRBV6-1 and TRBJ2-1; perhaps TRBD1 as D (5 bases). The V gene's germline CDR1 is MNHNS and CDR2 SASEGT. The CDR3 spans 14 residues. The V gene lost 8 bases and the J gene lost 2 bases, with 13 bases spanning the gap. The CDR3 DNA reads as TGTGCCAGCTCGGTTGGGGCGCCCTACAATGAGCAGTTCTTC. Protein sequence: CASSVGAPYNEQFF.